The clone carrying this T cell receptor beta chain has a single count. V gave up 4 bases and J gave up 7 bases; unmatched junction bases: 6. Per germline, CDR1 SGHNT and CDR2 YYREEE (reference sequence). This CDR3 is built from 13 residues. The data were taken from a study of blood T cell repertoires in COVID-19. In the original workflow: Researchers report that nucleated cell counts were estimated from reference gene primer amplification. Clones were sequenced by immunoSEQ multiplex PCR, and TCRdb holds only the in-frame ones, with some missing. That table is the source of V, J and clone size, and D and trimming were worked out from the DNA. The sample includes 490,000 or so clones, over 75% seen only once; the top ten take 1.5% to 2%.

Material for sequencing was PBMCs or T cells enriched from blood (not recorded which). The sequence was obtained from a woman between 40 and 50 years old who had recovered from COVID-19. This chain connects TRBV5-4 to TRBJ1-2; 8 nucleotides line up with TRBD1. The CDR3: CASSATQGVGYTF. CDR3 DNA: TGTGCCAGCAGCGCTACACAGGGGGTTGGCTACACCTTC.